Shown below are 20 T cell receptor beta chains from a single sample sequenced in a study of breast tumors, draining lymph nodes, adjacent tissues. The lymph nodes were axillary draining lymph nodes from breast cancer patients. TCRdb ran MiXCR on the multiplex PCR reads and lists one entry per CDR3 protein. The table lists under 150,000 distinct CDR3 sequences, approximately 20% of them singletons. The specimen was axillary lymph node tissue. Source of these receptors: a female donor with breast cancer. Some clones in this sample may be carry-over from other donors' samples.

V and J are TRBV18 and TRBJ2-1; no firm D call. CDR1 and CDR2 from the germline V gene are KGHSH and LQKENI. V lost 5 bases and J lost 6, with 11 bases in between. The CDR3 contains 13 residues. The CDR3 here is CASSTLESNEQFF. DNA for the CDR3: TGTGCCAGCTCAACACTGGAGAGCAATGAGCAGTTCTTC.

This clonotype appeared many times. The chain recombines TRBV30 with TRBJ2-1; D ambiguous. Trimming cost V 3 bases and J 8 bases, with 14 bases left between them. Germline V gives CDR1 GTSNPN, CDR2 SVGIG (reference sequence). The CDR3 is 13 residues long. The CDR3 DNA reads as TGTGCCTGGAGCCCTAAACTTCACGATGAGCAGTTCTTC. Translation gives CAWSPKLHDEQFF.

This clonotype was counted at least ten times. The chain recombines TRBV20-1 with TRBJ2-5, with a possible D match to TRBD2 (5 bases). The germline V gene has CDR1 DFQATT and CDR2 SNEGSKA (reference sequence). V gave up 3 bases and J gave up 3 bases, with 26 bases separating them. The CDR3 consists of 18 residues. As DNA, the CDR3 is TGCAGTGCTAGCCCCTCTAGCAAAACCCGTGTTCCCAAAGAGACCCAGTACTTC. This gives the protein CSASPSSKTRVPKETQYF.

A word on this clonotype: The junction and the germline gene differ at one end; a read error may be behind it. The rearrangement joins TRBV18 to TRBJ2-1; D is uncertain. The CDR3 contains 12 residues. From germline, CDR1 is KGHSH and CDR2 LQKENI. CDR3 DNA sequence: TGTGCCAGCTCCCGCCAGTACAATGGGCAGTTCTTC. This translates into CASSRQYNGQFF. The full variable domain, rest sourced from reference TRBV18 and TRBJ2-1, is NAGVMQNPRHLVRRRGQEARLRCSPMKGHSHVYWYRQLPEEGLKFMVYLQKENIIDESGMPKERFSAEFPKEGPSILRIQQVVRGDSAAYFCASSRQYNGQFFGPGTRLTVL.

Remarks on this clonotype: Mismatch with germline at one junction end may stem from a read error. The chain is built from TRBV19 and TRBJ2-7; D not resolved. The CDR3 is 13 residues long. Per germline, CDR1 LNHDA and CDR2 SQIVND (reference sequence). The CDR3 loop is CASSPSAAYERYF. The CDR3 DNA is TGTGCCAGTAGTCCCTCGGCGGCCTACGAGCGGTACTTC.

This clonotype was seen many times. The J gene is TRBJ2-7, the V gene TRBV6-2 or TRBV6-3; TRBD2 matches at 10 bases. Germline V gives CDR1 MNHEY, CDR2 SVGEGT. The CDR3 runs to 15 residues. Losses at the gene ends were 5 bases for V and 2 bases for J; bases not matched to a gene: 6. This chain's CDR3 is CASSPWTSGTYEQYF. The CDR3 DNA reads as TGTGCCAGCAGTCCTTGGACTAGCGGAACCTACGAGCAGTACTTC.

This clonotype was seen at least ten times. The chain joins TRBV20-1 to TRBJ2-1; D is perhaps TRBD2 (5 bases). The CDR3 extends over 14 amino acids. Trimming stripped 0 bases from V and 2 bases from J, with 8 bases between. Germline CDR1 and CDR2: DFQATT and SNEGSKA (reference sequence). CDR3 coding DNA: TGCAGTGCTAGAGATCCGCGGGCCTACAATGAGCAGTTCTTC. Translating it yields CSARDPRAYNEQFF.

Ten or more counts support this clonotype. The genes are TRBV9 and TRBJ2-1; TRBD2 matches 11 bases. The junction had 4 bases not matched to a gene; V was cut back by 3 bases and J by 2 bases. Germline CDR1 reads SGDLS; CDR2 reads YYNGEE. The CDR3 is made up of 16 amino acids. In DNA, the CDR3 is TGTGCCAGCAGCGGCGGACTAGCGGGCACCTACAATGAGCAGTTCTTC. Translated: CASSGGLAGTYNEQFF.

In this sample, this clonotype turned up once. V gene TRBV2 combines with J gene TRBJ2-5; the D gene is possibly TRBD1 (7 bases). CDR1 and CDR2 from the germline V gene are SNHLY and FYNNEI. This CDR3 has 13 amino acids. V shed 7 bases and J shed 9 bases, with 18 bases lying between them. The CDR3 loop is CASNGRGWEAQYF. The CDR3 DNA sequence: TGTGCCAGCAACGGCAGGGGGTGGGAGGCCCAGTACTTC.

The table lists this clonotype with many counts. The rearrangement uses TRBV29-1 and TRBJ2-5; 13 bases fit TRBD2. Germline trimming cut 3 bases from V and 4 bases from J; bases unmatched to any gene: 2. The CDR3 has 14 amino acids. CDR1 SQVTM and CDR2 ANQGSEA come from the germline V gene. The CDR3 sequence is CSVDGLAGVETQYF. The CDR3 DNA reads TGCAGCGTTGATGGACTAGCGGGAGTAGAGACCCAGTACTTC.

In this sample, this clonotype turned up many times. The rearrangement links TRBV5-1 to TRBJ2-2; D call uncertain. Trimming shortened V by 4 bases and J by 0 bases, and 10 bases separated the two germline ends. Germline CDR1 is SGHRS and CDR2 is YFSETQ. The CDR3 sequence is 15 residues long. CDR3 amino acids: CASSLLTPNTGELFF. CDR3 nucleotides: TGCGCCAGCAGCCTTCTAACGCCGAACACCGGGGAGCTGTTTTTT. The full variable domain, in which reference TRBV5-1 and TRBJ2-2 provide the parts outside the CDR3, is KAGVTQTPRYLIKTRGQQVTLSCSPISGHRSVSWYQQTPGQGLQFLFEYFSETQRNKGNFPGRFSGRQFSNSRSEMNVSTLELGDSALYLCASSLLTPNTGELFFGEGSRLTVL.

Remarks on this clonotype: With a much larger clone just one base away, this may be a read error. The chain combines TRBV5-5 with TRBJ1-4; tentatively, D is TRBD1 (5 bases). V dropped 7 bases and J dropped 5 bases, with 12 bases sitting between them. Germline loops: CDR1 SGHKS, CDR2 YYEKEE (reference sequence). This CDR3 is built from 13 residues. The CDR3 sequence: CASGRGPNEKLFF. As DNA, the CDR3 is TGTGCCAGCGGAAGGGGCCCAAATGAAAAACTGTTTTTT.

This clonotype appeared a few times. This clone may be a read error of a much larger clone one base away. The chain carries TRBV15 and TRBJ2-3; the match to TRBD2 covers 10 bases. From germline, CDR1 is LNHNV and CDR2 YYDKDF (reference sequence). The length of the CDR3 is 15 residues. Trimming at V came to 6 bases and at J to 11 bases, leaving 14 bases not matched to a gene. The CDR3 bases are TGTGCCACCAGATCTTCTAGCGGGAGACGAAATATGCAGTATTTT. Translated, it gives CATRSSSGRRNMQYF.

In this sample, this clonotype turned up many times. The chain recombines TRBV7-6 with TRBJ2-2; TRBD2 aligns across 9 bases. V was pared by 5 bases and J by 0 bases, with 10 bases of the junction left unmatched. The CDR3 contains 18 residues. Germline V gene sequence: CDR1 SGHVS, CDR2 FNYEAQ. The CDR3 region has the DNA TGTGCCAGCAGCCCCCTAGTCCTAGCGGGAACGAACACCGGGGAGCTGTTTTTT. Protein product: CASSPLVLAGTNTGELFF.

This clonotype was detected ten times or more. CDR3 nucleotides: TGTGCCACGTCATCCCGACAGGGATCCTACGAGCAGTACTTC. Its protein product is CATSSRQGSYEQYF. The gene calls are TRBV2 and TRBJ2-7, with 7 bases lining up with TRBD1. The CDR3 runs 14 residues. Looked up from germline, CDR1 is SNHLY and CDR2 is FYNNEI. The V gene end was trimmed by 10 bases and the J gene end by 1 base; junction bases not matched to a gene: 10.

As concerns this clonotype: This may be a read error: a much more frequent sequence differs by one nucleotide. The CDR3 ends on some other residue instead of the conserved phenylalanine or tryptophan, so this is likely a read error. This rearrangement joins TRBV27 to TRBJ2-7, with 10 bases aligning to TRBD1. Germline lookup yields CDR1 MNHEY and CDR2 SMNVEV (reference sequence). J lost 3 bases, V lost 0 bases, and 5 bases had no gene match. The CDR3 sequence is 16 residues long. The CDR3 DNA is TGTGCCAGCAGTTTATCGCCGACAGGGGGCGTCTACGAGCAGTACTCC. Translating it yields CASSLSPTGGVYEQYS.

The sample holds many counts of this clonotype. This chain connects TRBV29-1 to TRBJ2-1, with D possibly called TRBD1 or TRBD2 (5 bases each). CDR1 is SQVTM, CDR2 ANQGSEA, per germline. The CDR3 consists of 13 residues. With 6 bases removed from V and 7 bases from J, the gap between germline ends came to 16 bases. As DNA, the CDR3 is TGCAGCGTGCTTTGGGACCGTCATAATGAGCAGTTCTTC. As protein: CSVLWDRHNEQFF.

This clonotype appeared a single time. This clone may be a read error of a much larger clone one base away. J is TRBJ1-6 and V is TRBV14; D is unclear. This CDR3 has 14 amino acids. The V gene lost 0 bases and the J gene lost 7 bases, with 7 bases spanning the gap. In germline, CDR1 is SGHDN, CDR2 FVKESK. The CDR3 spells CASSQDPGNSPLHF. In nucleotides, the CDR3 is TGTGCCAGCAGCCAAGATCCGGGGAATTCACCCCTCCACTTT. The full variable domain, with the rest looked up from reference TRBV14 and TRBJ1-6, is EAGVTQFPSHSVIEKGQTVTLRCDPISGHDNLYWYRRVMGKEIKFLLHFVKESKQDESGMPNNRFLAERTGGTYSTLKVQPAELEDSGVYFCASSQDPGNSPLHFGNGTRLTVT.

CDR3 DNA sequence: TGTGCCAGCAGTTTACGATCAACGGGACATGTACAGACCCAGTACTTC. Protein sequence: CASSLRSTGHVQTQYF. This rearrangement joins TRBV28 to TRBJ2-5; D might be TRBD1 (6 bases). CDR1 MDHEN and CDR2 SYDVKM come from the germline V gene. This CDR3 region has 16 residues. Trimming took off 2 bases at V and 6 bases at J, with 19 bases between the two ends.

This clonotype was seen many times. V usage is TRBV20-1 and J usage is TRBJ2-5; 12 bases align to TRBD2. The CDR3 consists of 15 residues. Germline CDR1 reads DFQATT; CDR2 reads SNEGSKA (reference sequence). The J segment lost 0 bases and the V segment lost 4 bases, leaving 3 bases of the junction unmatched. CDR3 sequence (DNA): TGCAGTGCTACTAGCGGGAGGGAGTACCAAGAGACCCAGTACTTC. Translated: CSATSGREYQETQYF.